Listed here are 7 T cell receptor beta chains from one sample, sequenced in a study of blood T cells in healthy people across ages. With a J-beta primer mix and a sample-barcoded 5' primer, a second PCR ran 7 to 11 cycles. From the 5' RACE reads, TCRdb called clonotypes with MiXCR, one entry per CDR3 protein. The sample contains around 400,000 distinct CDR3 sequences, 52% of which appear only once. Sequenced input: blood. The receptor source for this set is a man between 60 and 75 years old in good health.

The sample holds many counts of this clonotype. The rearrangement links TRBV29-1 to TRBJ2-5; possible D gene TRBD1, 5 bases. V lost 7 bases and J 1 base, leaving 10 bases between the germline ends. CDR3 length: 12 amino acids. Germline V gene lookup returns CDR1 SQVTM and CDR2 ANQGSEA. CDR3 region: CSGKQGQETQYF. CDR3 in DNA: TGCAGCGGGAAGCAGGGCCAAGAGACCCAGTACTTC.

To note about this clonotype: One end of the junction is discordant with germline, which a read error may explain. This chain links TRBV7-9 with TRBJ2-5; D not resolved. From germline, CDR1 is SEHNR and CDR2 FQNEAQ (reference sequence). This CDR3 is 13 amino acids long. The CDR3 sequence is CASSRALQETLYF. The CDR3 nucleotides read TGTGCCAGCAGCCGAGCGCTCCAAGAGACCCTGTACTTC.

CDR3 sequence reads: CASSVALPNNEQFF. CDR3 nucleotide sequence: TGTGCCAGCAGCGTGGCGCTACCAAACAATGAGCAGTTCTTC. V is TRBV5-4 and J is TRBJ2-1; D is ambiguous. V lost 4 bases and J 5 bases, leaving 13 bases between the germline ends. CDR1 and CDR2 from the germline V gene are SGHNT and YYREEE (reference sequence). This CDR3 region has 14 residues.

As concerns this clonotype: At one end the junction does not follow the germline gene, possibly because of a read error. This chain connects TRBV2 to TRBJ2-3, with TRBD2 matching 15 bases. The CDR3 loop spans 19 amino acids. CDR1 SNHLY and CDR2 FYNNEI come from the germline V gene. DNA of the CDR3: TGTGCCAGCAGTGAGGAGGGACTAGCGGGGGGACGAAGCACAGATACACAGTATTTT. Amino acids: CASSEEGLAGGRSTDTQYF. The variable domain in full, completed from reference TRBV2 and TRBJ2-3, reads EPEVTQTPSHQVTQMGQEVILRCVPISNHLYFYWYRQILGQKVEFLVSFYNNEISEKSEIFDDQFSVERPDGSNFTLKIRSTKLEDSAMYFCASSEEGLAGGRSTDTQYFGPGTRLTVL.

CDR3 coding DNA: TGCAGTGCAGTCGGCAAAAACATTCAGTACTTC. Translated, it gives CSAVGKNIQYF. This chain connects TRBV20-1 to TRBJ2-4; no definite D call. Trimming stripped 6 bases from V and 3 bases from J, with 6 bases between. Germline values: CDR1 DFQATT, CDR2 SNEGSKA (reference sequence). This CDR3 has 11 amino acids.

The V call is TRBV20-1, the J call TRBJ2-1, with D perhaps TRBD2 (7 bases). The germline V gene has CDR1 DFQATT and CDR2 SNEGSKA (reference sequence). Trimming removed 7 bases from V and 5 bases from J, with 18 bases in between. The CDR3 has 14 residues. The CDR3: CSVEGGVAHNEQFF. The DNA for the CDR3 is TGCAGTGTCGAAGGGGGGGTTGCCCACAATGAGCAGTTCTTC.

The rearrangement uses TRBV6-6 and TRBJ2-1, with 11 bases identical to TRBD2. There are 14 residues in the CDR3. CDR1 and CDR2 (germline): MNHNY, SVGAGI (reference sequence). The ends lost 8 bases at V and 7 bases at J; junction bases unmatched: 7. The CDR3 reads CASFDSGGGNEQFF. CDR3 coding DNA: TGTGCCAGCTTTGATAGCGGGGGGGGGAATGAGCAGTTCTTC.